This T cell receptor (beta chain) appears in the sequencing data of a study of shared clonotypes between healthy human individuals (dated by TCRdb to 2018 to 2020). Notes on the research overall: A couple of women and a few men aged 18 to 49 years were included in the cohort. Per donor, three plates each were used for CD4 naive and CD4 memory, two for CD8 naive, and one for CD8 memory. To estimate repertoire size and how much clonotype sharing occurs between individuals, the study deeply sequenced the blood TCR repertoires of 4 to 6 healthy adults. Different laboratories and diverse techniques were used to prepare libraries and sequence TCR repertoires, to increase sequencing depth and limit assay-specific biases. Between about 0.85 and 9.5 billion PBMCs per donor were obtained by leukapheresis. Overall results and qualifications from the work: Rarefaction of sorted-subset datasets indicated incomplete sequencing despite the large sequencing depth. Sampling was limited to blood, and TCR repertoires in tissue likely differ from TCR repertoires in blood. Estimated clonotype richness was generally larger for naive than for memory subsets. Sharing across four donors was observed for approximately 5% of naive CD4, over 3% of naive CD8, over 2% of memory CD4, and 0.4% of memory CD8 clonotypes. Pairwise subsampling led to the expectation that sequencing depth would affect the degree of clonotype sharing among donors. Compared with non-shared clonotypes, the clonotypes found in all four sorted-subset donors had higher generation probabilities. The genetic and exposure-history diversity represented was limited by the small number of donors.

CDR1 SSHAT and CDR2 FNYEAQ are derived from the germline V gene (reference sequence). V is pared back by 8 bases and J by 7 bases, with 11 bases lying between the germline termini. From cysteine to phenylalanine, the CDR3 is 11 amino acids long. Only the CDR3 part of the read is kept: 33 bases, read in frame from the first base. This clone showed up just a few times. Its antigen has not been determined. Base-call qualities are not available, and no considerably larger clone is one nucleotide away. TCR CDR3 regions were amplified from genomic DNA by multiplex PCR using the deep immunoSEQ assay. Extracted genomic DNA from each cell subset was spread evenly across all wells of several immunoSEQ 96-well plates, with each plate serving as a replicate. For sorted subsets, approximately 200 ng of genomic DNA, equivalent to 25,000 to 30,000 T cell genomes, went into each replicate PCR. Purified libraries were quantified with a Qubit 3.0 fluorometer, sized on a Bioanalyzer 2100, and re-quantified with the KAPA Library Quantification kit. Every immunoSEQ 96-well plate was sequenced on a dedicated single-read 150-cycle Illumina NextSeq 550 flow cell. As for the authors' bioinformatics: The immunoSEQ output contained only junctional sequences without quality scores, so filtering could not match that applied to full-length reads. Sequences were annotated with PyIR, a Python wrapper for IgBLAST v1.9, and V/J genes and CDR3 were assigned using IMGT germline references. Reads with weak V/J assignments (E-value above 1e-6), missing CDR3, stop codons, out-of-frame junctions, or ambiguous translated residues were removed. V3J clonotypes were defined as sequences sharing an identical inferred V gene, J gene, and CDR3 amino acid sequence. Percentage overlap between repertoires was calculated by dividing the number of shared unique clonotypes by the size of the smaller repertoire. RTK rarefaction, the Chao1 estimator, and Recon v2.1 estimates of unobserved clonotypes were used to assess repertoire richness. OLGA was used to compute generation probabilities for all TCRbeta clonotypes that the gDNA method yielded from a handful of donors. TCRdb limited this immuneACCESS table to in-frame rearrangements with V and J called. A share of clones is missing; checked studies link under half to unresolved V genes, and the rest is unexplained. Clonal size and the V and J genes are those of that table, whereas D and trimming came from the DNA. Here the sample has about 2.4 million clones; 90% to 95% occur a single time. In total, the top ten clones hold around 0.4% of the sample.

The donors were healthy, HIV-negative adults who had no recently reported acute infections or vaccinations. All donors were Caucasian adults living in Nashville, Tennessee, USA. CD4+ T cells were enriched by magnetic negative selection, after which naive cells were positively selected on CD45RA and the negative fraction was taken as the memory subset. After blood collection by leukapheresis, PBMCs were isolated using Ficoll-Histopaque density gradient centrifugation and then cryopreserved in the vapor phase of liquid nitrogen. Purity and quantity of every magnetically sorted T cell population were checked by analytical flow cytometry. Genomic DNA was isolated from each sorted fraction and quantified by UV absorbance on a Nanodrop 2000c.

The sequence is built from TRBV7-7 and TRBJ1-1; no D gene is confidently identified. The TCR was taken from a man aged 18 to 30 in good health. Some clones in this sample may be carry-over from other donors' samples. The specimen sequenced was naive CD4+ T cells from PBMCs. This sample's cell subset or site label indicates: CD45RA+ positively selected. The CDR3 region: CASPGPVEAFF. The nucleotide sequence reads as follows: TGTGCCAGCCCGGGCCCAGTTGAAGCTTTCTTT.